A selection of T cell receptor beta chains follows, all from one sample in a study of blood T cell repertoires in COVID-19. Method: immunoSEQ multiplex PCR; TCRdb's copy keeps in-frame clones and lacks some. The repertoire holds 200,000 to 250,000 clones, more than 85% seen once, with roughly 10% in the top ten. The sample taken for sequencing was peripheral blood. All receptors come from a woman in her forties or fifties with COVID-19, enrolled during active disease. CDR3s include the opening cysteine and the closing phenylalanine or tryptophan. The order of the fields is clone size, V gene, J gene, CDR3 protein. For some rows the clone size is stated as once, few or many, or as a class when expanded; others skip it.

>.|TRBV7-8|TRBJ2-1
CASSSHLAYEQFF
>.|TRBV28|TRBJ1-6
CASSGAQGMTNSPLHF
>.|TRBV7-8|TRBJ1-1
CASSLGLANTEAFF
>few|TRBV10-2|TRBJ2-1
CASRAGVSNEQFF
>.|TRBV11-3|TRBJ2-5
CASSLRETQYF
>.|TRBV14|TRBJ2-1
CASSQDILAGGEQFF
>.|TRBV7-8|TRBJ1-1
CASSLGGRWNTEAFF
>.|TRBV7-8|TRBJ1-1
CASSFTGGMLGTEAFF
>.|TRBV7-6|TRBJ1-2
CASSSVGDGYTF
>.|TRBV28|TRBJ1-1
CASRYWAPGTEAFF
>.|TRBV6-2/TRBV6-3|TRBJ2-1
CASSPDYQWNEQFF
>.|TRBV6-2/TRBV6-3|TRBJ2-1
CASSYERGGYNEQFF
>.|TRBV7-2|TRBJ2-2
CASSPTSGGTGELFF
>.|TRBV5-1|TRBJ1-2
CASSFGGNYGYTF
>.|TRBV13|TRBJ1-4
CASSFGTELEKLFF
>.|TRBV5-8|TRBJ2-3
CASSLSAGADTQYF
>.|TRBV10-3|TRBJ1-4
CATRQGEEKLFF
>.|TRBV6-5|TRBJ2-2
CASSYTRRLGAGELFF
>.|TRBV29-1|TRBJ2-5
CSVEINRKETQYF
>.|TRBV6-6|TRBJ2-7
CASSSQGTISYEQYF
>.|TRBV5-1|TRBJ1-6
CASSSAGQGYSPLHF
>.|TRBV9|TRBJ2-7
CASSGTGVEQYF
>.|TRBV5-1|TRBJ2-2
CASSGDRLNTGELFF
>.|TRBV6-2/TRBV6-3|TRBJ2-7
CASSYSSRTDYEQYF
>.|TRBV29-1|TRBJ2-1
CSVESSGGPPLSYNEQFF
>.|TRBV19|TRBJ2-7
CASSITGQSYEQYF
>once|TRBV30|TRBJ2-5
CAWSGVKETQYF
>.|TRBV19|TRBJ1-5
CASRPRGAETYSNQPQHF
>.|TRBV19|TRBJ2-3
CASSVPSGGAADTQYF
>.|TRBV28|TRBJ1-5
CASSFPNRPSGGNQPQHF
>.|TRBV30|TRBJ1-2
CAGGPGHPHYGYTF
>.|TRBV4-1|TRBJ2-3
CASSPGTPDTQYF
>.|TRBV9|TRBJ1-3
CASSEGAGGNTIYF
>.|TRBV12-3/TRBV12-4|TRBJ2-1
CASSLFTEALQFF
>.|TRBV2|TRBJ2-2
CATTKQSTGELFF
>.|TRBV5-6|TRBJ1-3
CASSLVPDRISGNTIYF
>.|TRBV19|TRBJ1-5
CASSTVLGNQPQHF
>.|TRBV7-8|TRBJ2-3
CASSFISTRTDTQYF
>once|TRBV15|TRBJ1-1
CATSRDRVRDEAFF
>.|TRBV30|TRBJ1-3
CAWSVPGRSGNTIYF
>.|TRBV20-1|TRBJ2-7
CSASSGLPLPYEQYF
>once|TRBV3-1/TRBV3-2|TRBJ2-2
CASSLGQGGATGELFF
>.|TRBV7-8|TRBJ1-4
CASSLRGSNEKLFF
>.|TRBV19|TRBJ1-1
CATRQSRILNTEAFF
>.|TRBV27|TRBJ2-2
CASSLGAGTGELFF
>.|TRBV7-2|TRBJ2-2
CASSLSPGGFSGELFF
>.|TRBV19|TRBJ1-3
CASRTTPGLGNTIYF
>once|TRBV7-2|TRBJ2-3
CASSPGGFVGTDTQYF
>.|TRBV6-5|TRBJ1-2
CASSYLGAYGYTF
>.|TRBV7-9|TRBJ2-7
CASSPPGAGTVSYEQYF
>.|TRBV7-9|TRBJ1-2
CASSLQGSRGYTF
>.|TRBV6-5|TRBJ2-7
CASTEGGTGHYEQYF
>.|TRBV14|TRBJ1-2
CASSGDRGYTF
>.|TRBV4-1|TRBJ2-7
CASSQDPGQGYEQYF
>.|TRBV5-1|TRBJ1-1
CASSLRPGTGGTEAFF
>.|TRBV28|TRBJ1-4
CASIRGGPTNEKLFF
>.|TRBV2|TRBJ2-7
CASSAAGSYEQYF
>.|TRBV19|TRBJ1-2
CASRELYGYTF
>.|TRBV6-1|TRBJ1-6
CASSDSYRGYNSPLHF